Presented here are 7 T cell receptor beta chains from one specimen sequenced in a study of regulatory T cells in long-lasting Graves disease. The authors built TCR beta libraries using iRepertoire HTBI primers and Arm-PCR of CDR3 regions. TCRdb passed the multiplex PCR reads through MiXCR, listing each CDR3 protein once. The data contain fewer than 350,000 distinct CDR3 sequences, 18% of them singletons. The time point denotes: newly diagnosed GD, antithyroid drugs for less than 3 months. PBMC-derived RNA was used for the TCR library. Material: peripheral blood mononuclear cells (PBMCs), obtained at new diagnosis, from a patient treated with antithyroid drugs. These receptor sequences come from a female donor with Graves disease.

This clonotype was seen a few times. At one of its ends the junction is not consistent with the germline gene, which may arise from a read error. The V and J genes are TRBV5-1 and TRBJ2-7; 10 positions agree with TRBD1. The length of the CDR3 is 15 residues. CDR1 is SGHRS, CDR2 YFSETQ, per germline. The CDR3 sequence is CASSLSWDRGYEQYF. The CDR3 DNA follows: TGTGCCAGCAGCTTGAGTTGGGACAGGGGCTACGAGCAGTACTTC.

This clonotype was seen at least ten times. This rearrangement joins TRBV15 to TRBJ2-2; D remains unclear. Per the germline V gene, CDR1 is LNHNV and CDR2 is YYDKDF (reference sequence). There are 17 residues in the CDR3. The V gene lost 0 bases and the J gene lost 1 base, with 12 bases spanning the gap. CDR3 bases: TGTGCCACCAGCAGAGATCTGATGGGAATGAACACCGGGGAGCTGTTTTTT. Translation gives CATSRDLMGMNTGELFF.

As concerns this clonotype: One base away lies a much larger clone, so this may be a sequencing read error. The chain has TRBV18 and TRBJ2-5, with TRBD2 matching 9 bases. The J call may be incorrect, as the DNA end agrees better with TRBJ2-1. Germline CDR1 reads KGHSH; CDR2 reads LQKENI. The CDR3 totals 15 residues. The CDR3 loop reads CASRTSGLAWDEQFF. In nucleotides, the CDR3 is TGTGCCAGCCGGACCTCGGGACTAGCCTGGGATGAGCAGTTCTTC.

The chain recombines TRBV9 with TRBJ2-1; possible D gene TRBD2, 6 bases. This CDR3 has 14 residues. V dropped 2 bases and J dropped 6 bases, with 12 bases sitting between them. CDR1 and CDR2 from the germline V gene are SGDLS and YYNGEE. The CDR3 sequence: CASSVNLALNEQFF. DNA of the CDR3: TGTGCCAGCAGCGTTAATCTAGCGCTCAATGAGCAGTTCTTC.

The V and J genes are TRBV19 and TRBJ2-3; weak D call: TRBD2 (6 bases). Germline V gene data show CDR1 as LNHDA and CDR2 as SQIVND (reference sequence). The length of the CDR3 is 16 residues. Between the trimmed V and J ends, which lost 7 bases and 1 base, there was a span of 18 bases. CDR3 nucleotide sequence: TGTGCCAGTACCTCGCTGAGGCGGGGCCGCACAGATACGCAGTATTTT. Its translation: CASTSLRRGRTDTQYF.

The CDR3: CSARASDIAKDEQYF. CDR3 coding DNA: TGCAGTGCCCGCGCTAGCGACATTGCGAAGGACGAGCAGTACTTC. The chain recombines TRBV20-1 with TRBJ2-7; the D gene is possibly TRBD2 (6 bases). This CDR3 contains 15 residues. CDR1 DFQATT and CDR2 SNEGSKA come from the germline V gene (reference sequence). V gave up 6 bases and J gave up 5 bases, with 23 bases separating them.

This clonotype was counted ten times or more. V is TRBV13 and J is TRBJ2-6, with TRBD2 as a possible D gene (6 bases). Trimming pared 5 bases from V and 0 bases from J, leaving 11 bases between. The CDR3 is 16 residues long. Germline CDR1 PRHDT, CDR2 FYEKMQ (reference sequence). The DNA of the CDR3 is TGTGCCAGCAGCAGGGACTGGGGCTCTGGGGCCAACGTCCTGACTTTC. Its translation: CASSRDWGSGANVLTF.